This TCR beta chain was found in a study of technical replicates of blood from a few donors. Only in-frame clones appear in the TCRdb table, and some are missing; sequencing was by immunoSEQ multiplex PCR. The sample consists of over 75,000 clones, around 97% of them appearing once. Per germline, CDR1 SGHNT and CDR2 YENEEA. The CDR3 consists of 13 residues. Trimming removed 1 base at V and 8 bases at J, with 9 bases between. The chain couples TRBV11-3 to TRBJ2-4; D is ambiguous. Sequenced material: T cells isolated from PBMCs. The receptor was isolated from a human donor in good health. CDR3 in DNA: TGTGCCAGCAGCTTAGGACCCGCGGACATTCAGTACTTC. This translates into CASSLGPADIQYF.